These 16 T cell receptor beta chains were all obtained from the same sample, sequenced in a study of cytomegalovirus exposure and HLA in healthy donors. A multiplex PCR was run with 60 Vbeta primers and 13 Jbeta primers. Here immunoSEQ multiplex PCR was the method, and the copy in TCRdb shows in-frame clones only, minus some. The data show 130,000 to 150,000 clones, roughly four fifths seen once. The sample was PBMCs. The receptors shown here come from a man aged 25 to 45 in good health and CMV-seropositive.

The V call is TRBV12-5, the J call TRBJ2-3; D is possibly TRBD2 (6 bases). Between the trimmed V and J ends, which lost 6 bases and 6 bases, there was a span of 13 bases. Germline V CDR1 and CDR2: LGHNT, FRNRAP. The CDR3 covers 13 residues. The CDR3 DNA sequence: TGTGCTAGTGGCCCGGGGGTGGCGGATACGCAGTATTTT. Translation: CASGPGVADTQYF.

The chain joins TRBV4-1 to TRBJ2-2; 7 bases line up with TRBD1. V lost 4 bases to trimming and J lost 3 bases; unmatched junction nucleotides: 8. The CDR3 contains 16 residues. The germline V gene encodes CDR1 MGHRA and CDR2 YSYEKL. This chain's CDR3 is CASSRTQGPDTGELFF. In DNA form, the CDR3 reads TGCGCCAGCAGCCGCACACAGGGGCCGGACACCGGGGAGCTGTTTTTT.

The chain uses TRBV7-8 and TRBJ2-3; D is ambiguous. The germline CDR1 and CDR2 sequences are SGHVS and FQNEAQ. V was trimmed by 2 bases and J by 6 bases, leaving 15 bases between them. This CDR3 comprises 15 residues. The CDR3 spells CASSLLSRGSDTQYF. In DNA form, the CDR3 reads TGTGCCAGCAGCTTATTGAGTCGAGGAAGCGATACGCAGTATTTT.

The chain combines TRBV9 with TRBJ1-1, with TRBD1 matching 9 bases. CDR1 SGDLS and CDR2 YYNGEE come from the germline V gene. This CDR3 has 15 amino acids. J was trimmed by 1 base and V by 2 bases; bases with no gene match: 3. In DNA, the CDR3 is TGTGCCAGCAGCGTCCGGGACAGGGCGAACACTGAAGCTTTCTTT. Translation: CASSVRDRANTEAFF. Full variable domain (rest looked up from reference TRBV9 and TRBJ1-1): DSGVTQTPKHLITATGQRVTLRCSPRSGDLSVYWYQQSLDQGLQFLIQYYNGEERAKGNILERFSAQQFPDLHSELNLSSLELGDSALYFCASSVRDRANTEAFFGQGTRLTVV.

This chain connects TRBV19 to TRBJ1-4; TRBD1 matches at 7 bases. The CDR3 totals 17 residues. From germline, CDR1 is LNHDA and CDR2 SQIVND (reference sequence). V gave up 7 bases and J gave up 0 bases; unmatched junction bases: 11. The CDR3 nucleotides are TGTGCCAGTAATAAAGGGGGCGGCTCTGCAACTAATGAAAAACTGTTTTTT. Encoded protein: CASNKGGGSATNEKLFF.

V and J are TRBV19 and TRBJ1-2, with TRBD1 matching 8 bases. The CDR3 has 14 amino acids. The V gene end was trimmed by 3 bases and the J gene end by 9 bases; junction bases not matched to a gene: 9. In germline, CDR1 is LNHDA, CDR2 SQIVND (reference sequence). CDR3 loop: CASSMGGQGARYTF. In DNA form, the CDR3 reads TGTGCCAGTAGTATGGGAGGGCAGGGGGCCCGCTACACCTTC.

The CDR3 loop is CASSMTGLMNTEAFF. The CDR3 nucleotides read TGTGCCAGTAGTATGACAGGGCTCATGAACACTGAAGCTTTCTTT. The genes are TRBV19 and TRBJ1-1; 7 bases line up with TRBD1. V lost 3 bases, J lost 0 bases, and 4 bases stayed unmatched. Germline loops: CDR1 LNHDA, CDR2 SQIVND (reference sequence). The CDR3 sequence is 15 residues long.

This clone showed up just a few times. The chain joins TRBV9 to TRBJ2-3, with TRBD2 as a possible D gene (6 bases). The CDR3 spans 15 residues. The V gene lost 3 bases and the J gene lost 2 bases, with 13 bases spanning the gap. Germline V gene lookup returns CDR1 SGDLS and CDR2 YYNGEE. The CDR3 nucleotides read TGTGCCAGCAGCGACGACTGGGGGGTCACAGATACGCAGTATTTT. Protein sequence: CASSDDWGVTDTQYF.

J is TRBJ1-5 and V is TRBV27; maybe TRBD1 (6 bases). This CDR3 contains 16 residues. V dropped 5 bases and J dropped 3 bases, with 17 bases sitting between them. CDR1 and CDR2 from the germline V gene are MNHEY and SMNVEV (reference sequence). The CDR3 bases are TGTGCCAGCAGTCCGACGGCCGGGACACCCAATCAGCCCCAGCATTTT. This codes for CASSPTAGTPNQPQHF.

The V call is TRBV12-5, the J call TRBJ1-4; TRBD1 aligns across 8 bases. The CDR3 consists of 16 residues. Germline assignment: CDR1 LGHNT and CDR2 FRNRAP. J gave up 5 bases and V 5 bases, and 10 bases lay outside the gene matches. The CDR3 DNA reads TGTGCTAGTGGTCTATGGACCGGACAGGGAAATGAAAAACTGTTTTTT. Its translation is CASGLWTGQGNEKLFF.

The chain uses TRBV7-9 and TRBJ2-1; TRBD1 matches 9 bases. The CDR3 has 15 amino acids. After removal of 4 bases from V and 4 bases from J, the junction contained 5 bases not matched to a gene. Looked up from germline, CDR1 is SEHNR and CDR2 is FQNEAQ (reference sequence). The CDR3: CASSSRQGVYNEQFF. For the CDR3, the DNA is TGTGCCAGCAGCTCAAGACAGGGGGTATACAATGAGCAGTTCTTC. Full variable domain (missing parts from reference TRBV7-9 and TRBJ2-1): DTGVSQNPRHKITKRGQNVTFRCDPISEHNRLYWYRQTLGQGPEFLTYFQNEAQLEKSRLLSDRFSAERPKGSFSTLEIQRTEQGDSAMYLCASSSRQGVYNEQFFGPGTRLTVL.

The chain employs TRBV19 and TRBJ2-3, with 7 positions matching TRBD1. Losses at the gene ends were 3 bases for V and 2 bases for J; bases not matched to a gene: 5. Germline CDR1 and CDR2: LNHDA and SQIVND (reference sequence). The CDR3 extends over 15 amino acids. The CDR3 here is CASSIRDSLTDTQYF. The CDR3 DNA reads TGTGCCAGTAGTATTCGGGACAGCCTCACAGATACGCAGTATTTT.

This clone showed up just once. This sequence joins TRBV5-1 and TRBJ1-2, with a weak D call TRBD1 (5 bases). V dropped 0 bases and J dropped 7 bases, with 13 bases sitting between them. Per germline, CDR1 SGHRS and CDR2 YFSETQ. CDR3 length equals 14 residues. The CDR3 bases are TGCGCCAGCAGCTTGGTGGCAGGGAAGGGTGGCTACACCTTC. This sequence encodes CASSLVAGKGGYTF.

V gene TRBV4-1 combines with J gene TRBJ2-7, with 10 bases aligning to TRBD1. J was trimmed by 4 bases and V by 1 base; bases with no gene match: 4. Germline-derived CDR1 and CDR2 are MGHRA and YSYEKL. CDR3 length equals 15 residues. CDR3 DNA: TGCGCCAGCAGCCAAGGACAGGGGGCGCGGTACGAGCAGTACTTC. Amino acid sequence: CASSQGQGARYEQYF.

As DNA, the CDR3 is TGTGCCAGCCGGGGGGCCGGGGAGCTGTTTTTT. It is translated as CASRGAGELFF. The V gene is TRBV2, the J gene TRBJ2-2, with 7 positions matching TRBD2. V lost 8 bases to trimming and J lost 6 bases; unmatched junction nucleotides: 0. Germline CDR1 and CDR2: SNHLY and FYNNEI. This CDR3 has 11 residues.

This clone was seen only a few times. This rearrangement joins TRBV6-1 to TRBJ2-7, with 9 bases aligning to TRBD1. The germline CDR1 and CDR2 sequences are MNHNS and SASEGT. The CDR3 runs 15 residues. Trimming removed 2 bases from V and 4 bases from J; junction bases left unmatched: 6. The CDR3 sequence: CASSEFGDRVYEQYF. CDR3 coding DNA: TGTGCCAGCAGTGAATTCGGGGACAGGGTGTACGAGCAGTACTTC.